The clone carrying this T cell receptor beta chain was found many times. Its specificity is unknown. V lost 5 bases, J lost 0 bases, and 3 bases stayed unmatched. Germline values: CDR1 SNHLY, CDR2 FYNNEI. This CDR3 contains 15 residues. The record originates from a study of early T cells in non-severe SARS-CoV-2 infection. Study-wide findings and caveats: Anti-spike CD8 responses were favored in VDJdb matching, and private and CD4 specificities were missed.

One entry per CDR3 protein results from TCRdb running MiXCR on the 5' RACE reads. The table includes approximately 48,000 distinct CDR3 sequences, roughly 6.5% detected once. This TCR came from an adult who was a healthcare worker with PCR-confirmed SARS-CoV-2 infection or an uninfected control (not recorded which). The source material was whole blood, sampled at baseline. The chain uses TRBV2 and TRBJ2-2; 7 bases line up with TRBD2. The CDR3 bases are TGTGCCAGCAGTACCGGACTAGCGAACACCGGGGAGCTGTTTTTT. Protein: CASSTGLANTGELFF.